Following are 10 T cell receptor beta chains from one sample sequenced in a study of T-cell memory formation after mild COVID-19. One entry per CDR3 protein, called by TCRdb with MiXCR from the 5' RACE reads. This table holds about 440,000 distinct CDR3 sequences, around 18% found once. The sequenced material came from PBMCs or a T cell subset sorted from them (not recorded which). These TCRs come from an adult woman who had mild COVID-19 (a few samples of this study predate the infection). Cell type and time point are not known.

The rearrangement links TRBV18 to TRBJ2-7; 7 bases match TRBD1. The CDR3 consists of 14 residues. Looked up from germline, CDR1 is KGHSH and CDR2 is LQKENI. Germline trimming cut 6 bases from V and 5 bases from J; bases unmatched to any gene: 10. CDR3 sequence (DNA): TGTGCCAGCTCTCGAGCAGGGACAGAGGACGAGCAGTACTTC. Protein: CASSRAGTEDEQYF.

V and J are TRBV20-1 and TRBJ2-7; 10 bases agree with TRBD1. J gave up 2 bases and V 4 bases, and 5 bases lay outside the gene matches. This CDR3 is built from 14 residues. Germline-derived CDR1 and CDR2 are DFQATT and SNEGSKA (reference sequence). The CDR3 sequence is CSANTGQGPYEQYF. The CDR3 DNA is TGCAGTGCTAACACGGGACAGGGGCCCTACGAGCAGTACTTC.

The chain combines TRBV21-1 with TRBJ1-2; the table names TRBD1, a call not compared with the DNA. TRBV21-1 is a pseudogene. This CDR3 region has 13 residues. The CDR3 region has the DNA TGTGCCAGCAGTCCCTCAGGGACGAGGGGCTACACCTTC. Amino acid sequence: CASSPSGTRGYTF.

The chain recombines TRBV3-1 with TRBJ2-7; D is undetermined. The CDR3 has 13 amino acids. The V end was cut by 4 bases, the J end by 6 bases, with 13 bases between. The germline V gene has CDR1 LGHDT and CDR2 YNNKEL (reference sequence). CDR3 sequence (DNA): TGTGCCAGCAGCCCAAGAGAATTAGCCGAGCAGTACTTC. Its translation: CASSPRELAEQYF.

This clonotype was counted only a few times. CDR3 in amino acids: CASSPDGINGYTF. CDR3 coding DNA: TGTGCCAGCAGCCCGGACGGAATTAATGGCTACACCTTC. The chain couples TRBV27 to TRBJ1-2; the D is unclear. The V gene lost 6 bases and the J gene lost 6 bases, with 14 bases spanning the gap. CDR1 and CDR2 (germline): MNHEY, SMNVEV (reference sequence). The CDR3 is 13 residues long.

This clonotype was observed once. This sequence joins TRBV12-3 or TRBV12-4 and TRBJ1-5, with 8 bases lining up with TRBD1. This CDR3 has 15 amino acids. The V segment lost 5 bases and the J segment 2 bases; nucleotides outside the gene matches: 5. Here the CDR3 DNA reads TGTGCCAGCAGTCCGACAGGGGCGGGCAATCAGCCCCAGCATTTT. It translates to CASSPTGAGNQPQHF.

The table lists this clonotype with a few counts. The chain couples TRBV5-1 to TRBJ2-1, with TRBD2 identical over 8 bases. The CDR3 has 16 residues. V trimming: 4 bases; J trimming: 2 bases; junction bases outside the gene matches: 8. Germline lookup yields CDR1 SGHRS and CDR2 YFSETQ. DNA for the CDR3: TGCGCCAGCAGCCCCACTAGCGGAGTCCCCTACAATGAGCAGTTCTTC. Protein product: CASSPTSGVPYNEQFF.

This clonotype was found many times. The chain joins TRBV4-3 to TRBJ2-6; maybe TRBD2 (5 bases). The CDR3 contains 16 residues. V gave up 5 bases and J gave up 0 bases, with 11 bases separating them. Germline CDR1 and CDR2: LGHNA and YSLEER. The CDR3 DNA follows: TGCGCCAGCAGCAAGCAACGGGGCTCTGGGGCCAACGTCCTGACTTTC. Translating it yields CASSKQRGSGANVLTF.

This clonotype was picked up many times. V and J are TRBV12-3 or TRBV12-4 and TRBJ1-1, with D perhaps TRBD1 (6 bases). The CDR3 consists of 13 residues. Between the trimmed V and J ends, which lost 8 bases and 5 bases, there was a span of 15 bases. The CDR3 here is CASSRQGRTEAFF. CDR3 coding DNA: TGTGCCAGCTCACGGCAGGGGAGGACTGAAGCTTTCTTT.

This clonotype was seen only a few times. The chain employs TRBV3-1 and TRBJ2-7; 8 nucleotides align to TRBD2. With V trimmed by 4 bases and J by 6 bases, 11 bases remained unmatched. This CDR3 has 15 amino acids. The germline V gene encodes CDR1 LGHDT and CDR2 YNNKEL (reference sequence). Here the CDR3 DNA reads TGTGCCAGCAGCCCGCAAGCGGGAGCGGGAGTCGAGCAGTACTTC. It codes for CASSPQAGAGVEQYF.